The present TCR beta chain was sequenced within a study of sequential checkpoint blockade in melanoma. The overall study: Both treatment sequences were followed by maintenance nivolumab.

The protocol was immunoSEQ multiplex PCR, while the TCRdb copy is restricted to in-frame clones and leaves out a portion. Here the sample spans 9,000 or so clones, about three fifths being singletons. Treatment described: randomized to nivolumab then ipilimumab (arm A) or the reverse (arm B). PBMC sorting kept live CD3+CD8+ cells without CD19 or CD56. The sequence derives from a human donor with melanoma. The specimen comprised CD8+ T cells sorted from blood (inferred from file names), sampled from a patient given nivolumab and ipilimumab in sequence.

The CDR3 region has the DNA TGTGCCAGCAGTTACTCGACAGGGCGTGCCACCGGGGAGCTGTTTTTT. It translates to CASSYSTGRATGELFF. The J gene is TRBJ2-2, the V gene TRBV6-6, with 7 bases fitting TRBD1. CDR1 MNHNY and CDR2 SVGAGI come from the germline V gene (reference sequence). V was clipped by 0 bases and J by 4 bases; unmatched bases: 5. The CDR3 contains 16 residues.